Given below is one T cell receptor beta chain in context. Its target is unknown. This sample stems from a study of shared clonotypes between healthy human individuals. Study-wide results and caveats: For naive CD4 cells, roughly 4.6% of clonotypes were shared across a handful of donors.

The study separated CD4+ cells into CD45RA+ naive and CD45RA-negative memory subsets. Method: immunoSEQ multiplex PCR; TCRdb's copy keeps in-frame clones and lacks some. This sample has 2,500,000 or so clones; approximately 93% occur once, and the top ten carry approximately 0.37%. The V gene lost 5 bases and the J gene lost 5 bases, with 17 bases spanning the gap. The length of the CDR3 is 14 residues. This chain connects TRBV5-3 to TRBJ2-7; D uncertain. TRBV5-3 belongs to the ORF category, with a function that is uncertain. The sequence was collected from a man aged 18 to 30 in good health. Some clones in this sample may be carry-over from other donors' samples. The sequenced sample consisted of naive CD4+ T cells from PBMCs. Subset defined: CD45RA+ positively selected. This CDR3 reads CARRTVTFGDEQYF. CDR3 sequence (DNA): TGTGCCAGAAGAACCGTTACTTTTGGCGACGAGCAGTACTTC.